The 3 T cell receptor beta chains reported below all come from one sample, sequenced in a study of blood T cells in healthy people across ages. The authors ran a second PCR of about 6 to 11 cycles using a sample-barcoded 5' primer and a J-beta primer mix. TCRdb recomputed calls from the 5' RACE reads with MiXCR, one row per CDR3 protein. The table lists 750,000 to 950,000 distinct CDR3 sequences, around a quarter of them singletons, with around 2.9% in the top ten. These same data were also listed under a study on T cells of mothers and their children.

Sequenced: blood. All receptors come from a boy younger than 18 in good health.

This clonotype was recorded a few times. The chain links TRBV13 to TRBJ1-4, with D unclear. The V end lost 4 bases, the J end lost 4 bases, and 16 bases lay between the germline ends. The CDR3 extends over 16 amino acids. Germline lookup yields CDR1 PRHDT and CDR2 FYEKMQ (reference sequence). The CDR3 coding sequence is TGTGCCAGCAGCTCCCCTACAGCCACGAGTAATGAAAAACTGTTTTTT. It translates to CASSSPTATSNEKLFF.

This clonotype was observed a few times. One end of the junction is discordant with germline, which a read error may explain. V is TRBV3-1 and J is TRBJ2-6, with D possibly being TRBD1 (5 bases). This CDR3 region has 16 residues. Per germline, CDR1 LGHDT and CDR2 YNNKEL (reference sequence). The CDR3 is CASSPIGRSGANVLTF. In DNA, the CDR3 is TGTGCCAGCAGCCCAATCGGACGCTCTGGGGCCAACGTCCTAACTTTC.

The rearrangement uses TRBV7-9 and TRBJ2-5; no firm D call. Trimming left V 1 base short and J 2 bases short, with 11 bases between. The CDR3 runs to 15 residues. Germline CDR1 and CDR2: SEHNR and FQNEAQ (reference sequence). The CDR3 sequence: CASSLEPGYQETQYF. The CDR3 nucleotides are TGTGCCAGCAGCTTAGAACCCGGTTATCAAGAGACCCAGTACTTC.